These T cell receptor beta chains were read from a single sample in a study of blood T cells in healthy people across ages. TCRdb re-derived calls from the 5' RACE reads in MiXCR, one entry per CDR3 protein. The top ten clones hold around 30% of a sample with 730,000 or so distinct CDR3 sequences, around 41% of them seen once. The sample consisted of blood. These receptors were taken from an elderly man in good health. CDR3s include the opening cysteine and the closing phenylalanine or tryptophan. Each record gives: J gene, V gene, clone size, CDR3 length, D gene, CDR3 protein, CDR3 DNA. D genes are given only for firm matches. Size values are once, few and many counts, or a class for expanded clones, and some rows have none.

>TRBJ1-2|TRBV6-5|-|15|-
CASSYSTGPNYGYTF
TGTGCCAGCAGTTACTCGACAGGACCTAACTATGGCTACACCTTC
>TRBJ2-1|TRBV5-1|-|14|TRBD1
CASSSGQGSNEQFF
TGCGCCAGCAGCTCGGGACAGGGCTCCAATGAGCAGTTCTTC
>TRBJ2-5|TRBV27|-|16|-
CASSFYGWGSQETRYF
TGTGCCAGCAGTTTCTATGGATGGGGTAGCCAAGAGACCCGGTACTTC
>TRBJ2-3|TRBV7-2|-|16|-
CASSLEGRASTDTQYF
TGTGCCAGCAGCTTAGAGGGGCGGGCAAGCACAGATACGCAGTATTTT
>TRBJ2-7|TRBV9|-|13|-
CASSVENRGEQYF
TGTGCCAGCAGCGTAGAAAATCGGGGCGAGCAGTACTTC
>TRBJ2-2|TRBV5-6|few|14|-
CASSLRPPSGELFF
TGTGCCAGCAGCCTTCGGCCCCCGTCCGGGGAGCTGTTTTTT
>TRBJ1-1|TRBV6-1|-|14|-
CASSPGRPNTEAFF
TGTGCCAGCAGCCCGGGACGGCCGAACACTGAAGCTTTCTTT
>TRBJ2-1|TRBV20-1|many|13|TRBD1
CSAPGQGYNEQFF
TGCAGCGCGCCGGGACAGGGTTACAATGAGCAGTTCTTC
>TRBJ1-1|TRBV5-1|few|14|-
CASSRTSDDTEAFF
TGCGCCAGCAGCAGAACCTCGGATGACACTGAAGCTTTCTTT
>TRBJ2-5|TRBV5-1|many|15|TRBD1
CASSSTGASQETQYF
TGCGCCAGCAGCTCGACAGGGGCTTCACAAGAGACCCAGTACTTC
>TRBJ2-3|TRBV6-2/TRBV6-3|-|17|TRBD1
CASSYSILGGFTDTQYF
TGTGCCAGCAGTTACTCTATCTTAGGGGGCTTCACAGATACGCAGTATTTT
>TRBJ2-3|TRBV3-1|many|14|-
CASSYRDFTDTQYF
TGTGCCAGCAGCTACCGGGACTTCACAGATACGCAGTATTTT
>TRBJ2-7|TRBV28|-|17|-
CASAPTRQVVRSYEQYF
TGTGCCAGCGCCCCAACGAGACAGGTTGTAAGGTCCTACGAGCAGTACTTC
>TRBJ2-7|TRBV4-2|few|15|TRBD2
CASSQVSGTSNEQYF
TGTGCCAGCAGCCAAGTGTCCGGGACTAGTAACGAGCAGTACTTC
>TRBJ2-1|TRBV9|-|14|-
CASSVVFAGNEQFF
TGTGCCAGCAGCGTAGTATTCGCAGGGAATGAGCAGTTCTTC
>TRBJ1-1|TRBV20-1|-|14|-
CSARDTVSLTEAFF
TGCAGTGCTAGAGACACGGTGTCCCTAACTGAAGCTTTCTTT
>TRBJ1-1|TRBV18|-|14|-
CASSPGGGMAQAFF
TGTGCCAGCTCACCAGGAGGGGGTATGGCTCAAGCTTTCTTT
>TRBJ2-1|TRBV7-3|few|16|-
CASSRSTGSSYNEQFF
TGTGCCAGCAGCCGTTCGACGGGCAGCTCCTACAATGAGCAGTTCTTC
>TRBJ2-6|TRBV6-6|-|15|-
CASMSPMEGANVLTF
TGTGCCAGCATGAGTCCGATGGAAGGGGCCAACGTCCTGACTTTC
>TRBJ2-1|TRBV28|-|16|TRBD2
CASSLGSGRVHNEQFF
TGTGCCAGCAGTTTAGGCAGCGGGAGAGTCCACAATGAGCAGTTCTTC
>TRBJ2-5|TRBV29-1|few|13|-
CSVGFGGGETQYF
TGCAGCGTTGGTTTCGGGGGCGGGGAGACCCAGTACTTC
>TRBJ2-7|TRBV12-3/TRBV12-4|-|13|-
CASSGGATYEQYF
TGTGCCAGCAGTGGTGGGGCCACCTACGAGCAGTACTTC
>TRBJ2-7|TRBV28|-|12|-
CASSYQMVGQYF
TGTGCCAGCAGCTACCAAATGGTTGGGCAGTACTTC
>TRBJ2-1|TRBV28|once|16|TRBD2
CASSLSGLAGVREQFF
TGTGCCAGCAGTTTATCTGGACTAGCGGGAGTGCGTGAGCAGTTCTTC
>TRBJ2-3|TRBV24-1|-|16|TRBD1
CATSVQGQGAPDTQYF
TGTGCCACCAGTGTTCAGGGACAGGGGGCCCCAGATACGCAGTATTTT
>TRBJ2-7|TRBV28|-|16|-
CASSRGGGSSSYEQYF
TGTGCCAGCAGCCGGGGAGGGGGCAGTTCCTCCTACGAGCAGTACTTC
>TRBJ2-7|TRBV2|-|15|TRBD1
CASSIVPGQGNEQYF
TGTGCCAGCAGTATAGTCCCGGGACAGGGGAACGAGCAGTACTTC
>TRBJ2-1|TRBV3-1|-|15|TRBD2
CASKTGLAGPNEQFF
TGTGCCAGCAAAACGGGACTAGCGGGTCCTAATGAGCAGTTCTTC
>TRBJ2-1|TRBV28|-|13|-
CASSVPSRDEQFF
TGTGCCAGCAGTGTACCTAGCAGGGATGAGCAGTTCTTC
>TRBJ2-3|TRBV6-5|-|15|TRBD2
CASSSVSGVTDTQYF
TGTGCCAGCAGTTCAGTAAGCGGGGTCACAGATACGCAGTATTTT
>TRBJ1-5|TRBV7-2|-|15|TRBD1
CASSPTGQGYQPQHF
TGTGCCAGCAGCCCTACGGGACAGGGTTACCAGCCCCAGCATTTT
>TRBJ2-3|TRBV5-1|-|12|-
CASSGYEDTQYF
TGCGCCAGCAGCGGGTATGAAGATACGCAGTATTTT
>TRBJ2-5|TRBV6-2/TRBV6-3|many|13|TRBD2
CASSYEREETQYF
TGTGCCAGCAGTTACGAGCGGGAGGAGACCCAGTACTTC
>TRBJ1-2|TRBV2|-|13|-
CASSGGVTYGYTF
TGTGCCAGCAGCGGGGGCGTTACATATGGCTACACCTTC
>TRBJ2-7|TRBV5-6|few|15|-
CASSLRPSATYEQYF
TGTGCCAGCAGCTTGCGGCCTAGCGCTACCTACGAGCAGTACTTC
>TRBJ2-1|TRBV21-1|-|18|-
CASSRPQVRQGGYNEQFF
TGTGCCAGCAGCAGACCTCAGGTCCGACAGGGAGGCTACAATGAGCAGTTCTTC
>TRBJ2-6|TRBV28|-|13|-
CASTYSGANVLTF
TGTGCCAGCACTTATTCTGGGGCCAACGTCCTGACTTTC
>TRBJ2-1|TRBV10-3|-|15|TRBD2
CAISGLAGVGNEQFF
TGTGCCATCAGTGGACTAGCGGGAGTAGGCAATGAGCAGTTCTTC
>TRBJ2-7|TRBV20-1|-|14|-
CSAGGGEGGHEQYF
TGCAGTGCTGGTGGGGGAGAAGGAGGCCACGAGCAGTACTTC
>TRBJ2-7|TRBV4-1|many|15|TRBD2
CASGLGWGSSYEQYF
TGCGCCAGCGGACTAGGGTGGGGAAGCTCCTACGAGCAGTACTTC
>TRBJ2-7|TRBV29-1|-|15|TRBD1
CSVEPLGQGAGEQYF
TGCAGCGTTGAGCCCCTGGGACAGGGTGCGGGCGAGCAGTACTTC
>TRBJ2-7|TRBV18|few|16|TRBD2
CASSPPTSGRWDEQYF
TGTGCCAGCTCACCACCAACTAGCGGGAGGTGGGACGAGCAGTACTTC
>TRBJ1-4|TRBV28|-|12|-
CASRTPSEKLFF
TGTGCCAGCAGGACACCGTCTGAAAAACTGTTTTTT
>TRBJ2-7|TRBV5-1|many|17|-
CASSLSGGGSISYEQYF
TGCGCCAGCAGCTTGTCCGGGGGCGGGAGTATCTCCTACGAGCAGTACTTC
>TRBJ2-7|TRBV5-1|-|17|-
CASSFLAAAGRPYEQYF
TGCGCCAGCAGCTTTTTGGCGGCGGCAGGCCGTCCCTACGAGCAGTACTTC
>TRBJ1-1|TRBV5-1|-|14|-
CASSPTGLNTEAFF
TGCGCCAGCAGCCCGACAGGTTTGAACACTGAAGCTTTCTTT